This passage covers 24 T cell receptor beta chains from one sample sequenced in a study of identical twins listed by TCRdb under 2016. The library was built by means of 5' RACE. The listed sequencing device is Illumina HiSeq 2000. TCRdb's own reprocessing of the public reads used fastp at Q25 and MiXCR and kept productive beta chains. One record per CDR3 amino acid sequence lists the most common genes and DNA. The sample yields 400,000 or so distinct CDR3 sequences; about 10% were counted once. The ten largest account for roughly 8.9% of the sample. Sequencing was carried out using naive T cells sorted from blood. The cell subset or site label on this specimen signifies: cells isolated with a human naive T-cell isolation kit. The source of these receptors is a woman between 50 and 59 years old in good health.

This clonotype was seen more than once but under ten times. CDR3 amino acids: CATSREVGRSVGELFF. The CDR3 region has the DNA TGTGCCACCAGCAGAGAGGTGGGGCGCAGCGTCGGGGAGCTGTTTTTT. V usage is TRBV15 and J usage is TRBJ2-2; D may be TRBD1 (5 bases). Per the germline V gene, CDR1 is LNHNV and CDR2 is YYDKDF (reference sequence). The CDR3 is 16 residues long. V shed 0 bases and J shed 7 bases, with 15 bases lying between them.

This clonotype was counted at least ten times. The chain uses TRBV25-1 and TRBJ2-1; tentatively, D is TRBD2 (6 bases). CDR3 length equals 16 residues. Between the trimmed V and J ends, which lost 5 bases and 1 base, there was a span of 15 bases. Germline V gene lookup returns CDR1 MGHDK and CDR2 SYGVNS. CDR3 protein: CASSPRTGSSYNEQFF. Here the CDR3 DNA reads TGTGCCAGCAGTCCGAGGACCGGGAGTTCCTACAATGAGCAGTTCTTC.

There are a few counts of this clonotype. CDR3 DNA sequence: TGTGCCACCAGCAGAAGTCCCGGGACTAGCTTTCTGAGCTCCTACAATGAGCAGTTCTTC. Amino acids: CATSRSPGTSFLSSYNEQFF. The rearrangement links TRBV15 to TRBJ2-1, with 9 bases lining up with TRBD2. CDR1 is LNHNV and CDR2 is YYDKDF in the germline V gene (reference sequence). The CDR3 length is 20 residues. V lost 2 bases, J lost 0 bases, and 14 bases stayed unmatched.

This clonotype was seen a few times. The V gene is TRBV18, the J gene TRBJ2-2; D is unresolved. The V end lost 0 bases, the J end lost 6 bases, and 11 bases lay between the germline ends. CDR1 KGHSH and CDR2 LQKENI come from the germline V gene. CDR3 size: 15 residues. This CDR3 is CASSPPKAGPGELFF. DNA for the CDR3: TGTGCCAGCTCACCACCAAAGGCCGGGCCCGGGGAGCTGTTTTTT.

This clonotype was detected a few times. The chain joins TRBV13 to TRBJ2-1; 10 positions match TRBD2. J lost 7 bases, V lost 7 bases, and 10 bases had no gene match. Germline V CDR1 and CDR2: PRHDT, FYEKMQ (reference sequence). The CDR3 runs 15 residues. The DNA for the CDR3 is TGTGCCAGCACCTCAGCGGGAGGGCCTATGAATGAGCAGTTCTTC. Amino acid sequence: CASTSAGGPMNEQFF.

This clonotype was seen only a few times. V usage is TRBV4-1 and J usage is TRBJ2-1; the D gene is possibly TRBD2 (5 bases). Trimming shortened V by 5 bases and J by 0 bases, and 11 bases separated the two germline ends. Germline V lookup: CDR1 MGHRA, CDR2 YSYEKL. The CDR3 length is 15 residues. For the CDR3, the DNA is TGCGCCAGCAGCAATGGACTTCCCTCCTACAATGAGCAGTTCTTC. Translation: CASSNGLPSYNEQFF.

The chain uses TRBV5-1 and TRBJ2-7; 16 bases align to TRBD2. The V gene's germline CDR1 is SGHRS and CDR2 YFSETQ. Unmatched junction bases numbered 7, after V lost 5 bases and J lost 2 bases. The CDR3 covers 17 residues. For the CDR3, the DNA is TGCGCCAGCAGACCGGGACTAGCGGGAGGGAAGCCCTACGAGCAGTACGTC. It yields the protein CASRPGLAGGKPYEQYV.

This clonotype appeared a few times. The chain is built from TRBV7-8 and TRBJ2-5; D gene unclear. Trimming left V 0 bases short and J 1 base short, with 12 bases between. Germline CDR1 is SGHVS and CDR2 is FQNEAQ. The CDR3 runs to 16 residues. This CDR3 reads CASSLAPQPTQETQYF. As DNA, the CDR3 is TGTGCCAGCAGCTTAGCGCCCCAACCTACCCAAGAGACCCAGTACTTC.

This clonotype was found many times. Here the CDR3 DNA reads TGTGCCAGCAGCCAAGCCCCGGGGAATGAGCAGTTCTTC. Encoded protein: CASSQAPGNEQFF. The V gene is TRBV3-1, the J gene TRBJ2-1, with D maybe TRBD2 (5 bases). There are 13 residues in the CDR3. Germline lookup yields CDR1 LGHDT and CDR2 YNNKEL (reference sequence). Trimming left V 1 base short and J 7 bases short, with 8 bases between.

This clonotype turned up a few times. The chain has TRBV5-6 and TRBJ2-4, with D perhaps matching TRBD1 (5 bases). Trimming removed 3 bases from V and 11 bases from J, with 18 bases in between. The CDR3 extends over 14 amino acids. Germline V gene data show CDR1 as SGHDT and CDR2 as YYEEEE. In nucleotides, the CDR3 is TGTGCCAGCAGCTCTGGACACCCAGATCCCCTTCAGTACTTC. The encoded protein is CASSSGHPDPLQYF.

The rearrangement links TRBV5-1 to TRBJ1-1; tentative D call: TRBD1 (6 bases). Germline values: CDR1 SGHRS, CDR2 YFSETQ. This CDR3 is built from 15 residues. Trimming removed 1 base at V and 8 bases at J, with 18 bases between. As DNA, the CDR3 is TGCGCCAGCAGCTTGAACTACAGGGAAGAAAAAGAAGCTTTCTTT. The encoded protein is CASSLNYREEKEAFF.

V usage is TRBV7-9 and J usage is TRBJ2-5, with TRBD2 as a possible D gene (6 bases). The germline V and J ends were trimmed by 3 bases and 5 bases, with 16 bases remaining between them. The CDR3 has 15 amino acids. CDR1 and CDR2 (germline): SEHNR, FQNEAQ (reference sequence). The CDR3 loop is CASSFLEGPQETQYF. The DNA for the CDR3 is TGTGCCAGCAGCTTCCTGGAGGGTCCGCAGGAGACCCAGTACTTC.

This clonotype was recorded at least ten times. Written as DNA, the CDR3 is TGTGCCAGCAGCTATAGCGGGAGAGATAGAGACGAGCAGTACTTC. Amino acid sequence: CASSYSGRDRDEQYF. V usage is TRBV12-3 or TRBV12-4 and J usage is TRBJ2-7; 9 bases match TRBD2. Trimming cost V 6 bases and J 5 bases; bases outside gene matches: 11. The CDR3 covers 15 residues.

A remark on this clonotype: A junction boundary mismatches the germline segment, possibly from a read error. CDR3: CASSQDLDGTGLTF. As DNA, the CDR3 is TGTGCCAGCAGCCAAGATCTTGATGGCACAGGTCTAACCTTC. This chain links TRBV14 with TRBJ2-7, with a tentative D call TRBD1 (5 bases). Germline CDR1 reads SGHDN; CDR2 reads FVKESK. The CDR3 covers 14 residues.

This chain joins TRBV20-1 and TRBJ2-1, with D unclear. The CDR3 contains 13 residues. The V end lost 1 base, the J end lost 5 bases, and 9 bases lay between the germline ends. Germline V gene lookup returns CDR1 DFQATT and CDR2 SNEGSKA (reference sequence). The CDR3: CSARVPTDNEQFF. The DNA for the CDR3 is TGCAGTGCTAGAGTCCCCACAGACAATGAGCAGTTCTTC.

The J gene is TRBJ2-5, the V gene TRBV9; D is unclear. Germline loops: CDR1 SGDLS, CDR2 YYNGEE. The CDR3 is 12 residues long. V shed 0 bases and J shed 2 bases, with 2 bases lying between them. Written as DNA, the CDR3 is TGTGCCAGCAGCGTAGAGCAAGAGACCCAGTACTTC. The encoded protein is CASSVEQETQYF.

This clonotype has a handful of counts. For the CDR3, the DNA is TGCGCCAGCAGCTTCTCCCAGGGCCTGGAGGAGCAGTACTTC. Its protein product is CASSFSQGLEEQYF. The chain links TRBV5-1 to TRBJ2-7, with D possibly matching TRBD1 (5 bases). CDR1 and CDR2 from the germline V gene are SGHRS and YFSETQ. The V end lost 2 bases, the J end lost 7 bases, and 16 bases lay between the germline ends. The CDR3 runs 14 residues.

This chain links TRBV5-8 with TRBJ1-2; D gene ambiguous. The V end lost 6 bases, the J end lost 7 bases, and 16 bases lay between the germline ends. The CDR3 spans 13 residues. Per the germline V gene, CDR1 is SGHTS and CDR2 is YDEGEE. The CDR3 DNA reads TGTGCCAGCACCCCCAATATTTTAGGTGGCTACACCTTC. It codes for CASTPNILGGYTF.

The chain employs TRBV4-1 and TRBJ2-7; 8 bases match TRBD2. Germline assignment: CDR1 MGHRA and CDR2 YSYEKL. This CDR3 spans 15 amino acids. The ends lost 1 base at V and 0 bases at J; junction bases unmatched: 2. CDR3 residues: CASSQVGRASYEQYF. DNA of the CDR3: TGCGCCAGCAGCCAAGTCGGGAGGGCCTCCTACGAGCAGTACTTC.

This clonotype has a count of ten or more. The chain's CDR3 is CASSLVGKNTEAFF. The CDR3 coding sequence is TGTGCCAGCAGCTTAGTGGGGAAGAACACTGAAGCTTTCTTT. The chain is built from TRBV7-9 and TRBJ1-1; D not resolved. From germline, CDR1 is SEHNR and CDR2 FQNEAQ (reference sequence). The CDR3 consists of 14 residues. Trimming took 1 base from V and 1 from J, leaving 7 bases between them.

This clonotype showed up many times. V is TRBV11-3 and J is TRBJ2-3, with D possibly being TRBD2 (6 bases). The CDR3 consists of 16 residues. Trimming pared 5 bases from V and 4 bases from J, leaving 19 bases between. Germline V gene lookup returns CDR1 SGHNT and CDR2 YENEEA. CDR3 sequence reads: CASSVRPLGGADTQYF. CDR3 DNA: TGTGCCAGCAGCGTCCGGCCACTAGGAGGGGCAGATACGCAGTATTTT.

This chain connects TRBV19 to TRBJ1-2; D is perhaps TRBD1 (5 bases). Trimming took off 4 bases at V and 8 bases at J, with 23 bases between the two ends. Germline CDR1 is LNHDA and CDR2 is SQIVND (reference sequence). The CDR3 contains 16 residues. Here the CDR3 DNA reads TGTGCCAGTAGTACCGGCCAGGGTGCCTCATCGGGAGGCTACACCTTC. Amino acid sequence: CASSTGQGASSGGYTF.

The chain links TRBV14 to TRBJ2-7; D is undetermined. CDR3 length: 14 residues. V gave up 4 bases and J gave up 0 bases, with 10 bases separating them. In germline, CDR1 is SGHDN, CDR2 FVKESK. As DNA, the CDR3 is TGTGCCAGCAGCCCCGACTCCAGCTCCTACGAGCAGTACGTC. This encodes CASSPDSSSYEQYV.

This clonotype was observed a handful of times. The chain recombines TRBV24-1 with TRBJ2-2; 10 nucleotides line up with TRBD1. Germline V gene lookup returns CDR1 KGHDR and CDR2 SFDVKD. The CDR3 has 18 amino acids. The V and J ends lost 3 bases and 6 bases, in that order; junction bases with no gene match: 12. The CDR3 protein is CATSDKRPGQGSSGELFF. DNA for the CDR3: TGTGCCACCAGTGATAAAAGGCCGGGACAGGGGTCGTCCGGGGAGCTGTTTTTT.